The source of this T cell receptor (beta chain) is a study of Ad26.COV2.S vaccination and SARS-CoV-2 variants. The study's findings and limits: Compared with placebo recipients, vaccine recipients had higher spike-specific TCR breadth.

Details on this clone: What it binds is unknown. Other DNA sequences in this sample translate to the same CDR3.

Measured with immunoSEQ multiplex PCR; TCRdb has only the in-frame clones, and not every one. This table holds roughly 410,000 clones, 83% found once. As for treatment: some 20 received Ad26.COV2.S at low or high dose, single or two shots; about 5 received placebo; per-sample allocation not given. It was on day 63 after the first vaccine or placebo injection that samples were taken. This adult donor, from Boston, was 18-55 years old. Immunization relied on an Ad26 vector, which expressed Wuhan-strain SARS-CoV-2 spike. CDR3 size: 14 residues. Germline V CDR1 and CDR2: LNHNV, YYDKDF (reference sequence). The junction had 1 base not matched to a gene; V was cut back by 5 bases and J by 0 bases.

Sequenced material: peripheral blood, taken in a trial of Ad26.COV2.S vaccine versus placebo. This rearrangement joins TRBV15 to TRBJ1-3; TRBD1 aligns across 7 bases. This receptor was obtained from a person aged 18-65 years who received the Ad26.COV2.S COVID-19 vaccine or a placebo. CDR3: CATSRDSSGNTIYF. DNA for the CDR3: TGTGCCACCAGCCGGGACAGCTCTGGAAACACCATATATTTT.